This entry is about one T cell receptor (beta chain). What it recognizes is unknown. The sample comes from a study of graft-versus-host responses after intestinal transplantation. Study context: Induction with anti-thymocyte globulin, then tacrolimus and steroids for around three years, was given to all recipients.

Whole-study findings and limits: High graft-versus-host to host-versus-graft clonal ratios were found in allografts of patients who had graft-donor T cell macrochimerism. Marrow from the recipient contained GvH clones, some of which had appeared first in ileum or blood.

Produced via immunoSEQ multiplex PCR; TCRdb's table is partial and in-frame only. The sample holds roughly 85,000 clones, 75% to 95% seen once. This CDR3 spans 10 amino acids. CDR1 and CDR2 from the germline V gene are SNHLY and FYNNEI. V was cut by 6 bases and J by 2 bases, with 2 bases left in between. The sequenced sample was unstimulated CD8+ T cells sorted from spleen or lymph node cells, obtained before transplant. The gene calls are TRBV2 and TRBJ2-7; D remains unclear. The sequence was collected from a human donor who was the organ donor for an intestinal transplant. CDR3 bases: TGTGCCAGCAGACCCTACGAGCAGTACTTC. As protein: CASRPYEQYF. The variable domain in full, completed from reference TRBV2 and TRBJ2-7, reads EPEVTQTPSHQVTQMGQEVILRCVPISNHLYFYWYRQILGQKVEFLVSFYNNEISEKSEIFDDQFSVERPDGSNFTLKIRSTKLEDSAMYFCASRPYEQYFGPGTRLTVT.